Listed below are T cell receptor beta chains from one sample, sequenced in a study of shared clonotypes between healthy human individuals. The repertoire was sequenced with immunoSEQ multiplex PCR; TCRdb's copy has only in-frame clones and lacks some. The table lists some 2,100,000 clones, 85% to 95% of them singletons. Material: naive CD8+ T cells from PBMCs. Receptor source: a man aged 18-30 years in good health. Some clones in this sample may be carry-over from other donors' samples. CDR3s include the opening cysteine and the closing phenylalanine or tryptophan. The D gene is left open where the match is weak. Some rows mark clone size as missing; the rest say once, few, many or name a class of expanded clone.

cdr3_nt | cdr3_aa | v_call | d_call | clone_size | j_call
TGCGCCAGCAGCCAAGGGGTAGCGGGAGGAGGAGGTGAGCAGTTCTTC | CASSQGVAGGGGEQFF | TRBV4-1 | TRBD2 | - | TRBJ2-1
TGTGCCAGTAATAGCGGGAGGGCCGCCTACAATGAGCAGTTCTTC | CASNSGRAAYNEQFF | TRBV19 | TRBD2 | - | TRBJ2-1
TGTGCCAGCAGTCAAGACGGGGGCGAGCAGTACTTC | CASSQDGGEQYF | TRBV27 | - | - | TRBJ2-7
TGTGCCAGCAGCACGGGGACAGTCTATCAGCCCCAGCATTTT | CASSTGTVYQPQHF | TRBV28 | TRBD1 | - | TRBJ1-5
TGTGCCAGCCTCCCCGAGGCGGGAATCCAAGAGACCCAGTACTTC | CASLPEAGIQETQYF | TRBV27 | - | - | TRBJ2-5
TGTGCCAGCAGGAAATTGGGACAGTACAATGAGCAGTTCTTC | CASRKLGQYNEQFF | TRBV2 | TRBD1 | - | TRBJ2-1
TGTGCCAGCAGGGGTTCGGGACAGGCCCAAAAATTAGCTTTCTTT | CASRGSGQAQKLAFF | TRBV2 | TRBD1 | - | TRBJ1-1
TGTGCCAGTAGTATAGCGGCTAGCGTCTCCTACGAGCAGTACTTC | CASSIAASVSYEQYF | TRBV19 | - | - | TRBJ2-7
TGTGCCAGCAGTTTCTCAGCTACCTACGAGCAGTACTTC | CASSFSATYEQYF | TRBV27 | - | - | TRBJ2-7
TGTGCCAGCAGCTCCGAGGGGGGATGGAAGACTGAAGCTTTCTTT | CASSSEGGWKTEAFF | TRBV13 | - | - | TRBJ1-1
TGTGCCAGTAGTGGGGGCGGGGGCTCTCCCTACAATGAGCAGTTCTTC | CASSGGGGSPYNEQFF | TRBV19 | - | - | TRBJ2-1
TGCAGCGGGTTGGACACCGGGGAGCTGTTTTTT | CSGLDTGELFF | TRBV29-1 | - | once | TRBJ2-2
TGTGCCAGCAGCCGGGCCCTGCAGGTAGGTGAGAACACTGAAGCTTTCTTT | CASSRALQVGENTEAFF | TRBV4-2 | - | - | TRBJ1-1
TGTGCCAGCAGCCCCCGTGGCGAGAAACTGTTTTTT | CASSPRGEKLFF | TRBV27 | - | once | TRBJ1-4
TGCAGTGCTCTCTCAAACACTGAAGCTTTCTTT | CSALSNTEAFF | TRBV20-1 | - | once | TRBJ1-1
TGTGCCAGCAGTTTATCCAGCACCTACGAGCAGTACTTC | CASSLSSTYEQYF | TRBV27 | - | - | TRBJ2-7
TGTGCCAGCAGTTTATGGGGGGCCTCAGATACGCAGTATTTT | CASSLWGASDTQYF | TRBV27 | - | - | TRBJ2-3
TGTGCCAGCTCACTGGGGGGTTCTAACTATGGCTACACCTTC | CASSLGGSNYGYTF | TRBV27 | - | - | TRBJ1-2
TGTGCCAGCAGCCCGGGACAGGGGTCCTACAATGAGCAGTTCTTC | CASSPGQGSYNEQFF | TRBV13 | TRBD1 | - | TRBJ2-1
TGTGCCAGCAGTCCCACGGACGGATTCCAAGAGACCCAGTACTTC | CASSPTDGFQETQYF | TRBV27 | - | - | TRBJ2-5
TGTGCCACCAGCAGAGAGAGGACAGGGGGAAGGAATGAGCAGTTCTTC | CATSRERTGGRNEQFF | TRBV15 | TRBD1 | - | TRBJ2-1
TGTGCCAGCATCCCCCTCACTGAAGCTTTCTTT | CASIPLTEAFF | TRBV6-1 | - | - | TRBJ1-1
TGTGCCAGCAGTTTCGGAAGCCCGGGTCAGCCCCAGCATTTT | CASSFGSPGQPQHF | TRBV27 | - | - | TRBJ1-5
TGCGCCAGCAGCCAAGATGGGGGCGTCAGCTCCTACAATGAGCAGTTCTTC | CASSQDGGVSSYNEQFF | TRBV4-3 | - | once | TRBJ2-1
TGCGCCAGCAGCCAACCCGGACAGGGAATCACCGGGGAGCTGTTTTTT | CASSQPGQGITGELFF | TRBV4-3 | TRBD1 | - | TRBJ2-2
TGTGCCAGCAGCTTGGGTAGCGGCTCGAGGGGCTACACCTTC | CASSLGSGSRGYTF | TRBV5-6 | - | - | TRBJ1-2
TGTGCCAGCAGTCTGAGACTAGCGGAGAGGGGGACCCAGTACTTC | CASSLRLAERGTQYF | TRBV27 | TRBD2 | - | TRBJ2-5
TGTGCCAGCAGGGAAATTCAGGGATACAATGAGCAGTTCTTC | CASREIQGYNEQFF | TRBV2 | - | once | TRBJ2-1
TGTGCCAGCAGAGTAAGGCTAGCGGGACACGGACAGTTCTTC | CASRVRLAGHGQFF | TRBV28 | TRBD2 | - | TRBJ2-1
TGCAGCGTTGAACCCCGGACTAGCGGGAGAGGGTGGGAGACCCAGTACTTC | CSVEPRTSGRGWETQYF | TRBV29-1 | TRBD2 | - | TRBJ2-5
TGTGCCAGCAGCCTACAGGGGAACTATGGCTACACCTTC | CASSLQGNYGYTF | TRBV7-9 | TRBD1 | few | TRBJ1-2
TGTGCCAGCAGGGGGTTCGGCACAGATACGCAGTATTTT | CASRGFGTDTQYF | TRBV28 | - | - | TRBJ2-3
TGTGCCTGGAGTCGTTTGGTGGGGCAAAACGAGCAGTACTTC | CAWSRLVGQNEQYF | TRBV30 | - | - | TRBJ2-7
TGTGCCAGCAGCGGCCGGACAGGATTCGAGCAGTACTTC | CASSGRTGFEQYF | TRBV9 | TRBD1 | - | TRBJ2-7